This T cell receptor (beta chain) was identified in a study of early T cells in non-severe SARS-CoV-2 infection (dated by TCRdb to about 2021). For the wider study: Because TCR sequencing relied on bulk RNA taken from unsorted whole blood, pairing of alpha and beta chains was not possible. What the work shows at the level of the full study, not this receptor alone: Matching against VDJdb was skewed toward anti-spike CD8 responses, likely underestimated virus-specific expansions, and missed private and CD4 specificities.

Library creation used 5' RACE. The instrument given in TCRdb is NextSeq 500. Unique molecular identifiers were attached to individual cDNA molecules in the TCR library protocol so that sequencing error and PCR bias could be corrected. Both TCR alpha and beta chains were sequenced, and tight co-correlation was observed between alpha and beta sequence abundances in each sample. The original methods were these. Decombinator V4 was used to annotate TCR sequences for V gene, J gene and CDR3. TCRs were defined as expanded if a significant change between any two time points was detected under a Poisson model with p below 0.0001. TCR abundances were normalised to the total number of TCRs sequenced per sample and expressed as counts per million. MAIT TCRs were defined by TRAV1-2 paired with TRAJ12, TRAJ20 or TRAJ33, and iNKT TCRs by TRAV10 paired with TRAJ18. VDJdb, accessed 1 November 2021, was searched for CMV, EBV and SARS-CoV-2 annotated TCRs, with TCRs annotated for multiple antigens excluded. Through fastp at Q25 and MiXCR, TCRdb rebuilt clones from the public reads, retaining in-frame beta chains. Every distinct CDR3 protein forms one entry, paired with its most common genes and DNA. The authors' filters were not applied to this entry. This sample is represented by tens of thousands of distinct CDR3 sequences; approximately 9.9% of them were singletons. The top ten hold about a fifth of the sample.

Based on the germline V gene, the CDR1 and CDR2 sequences are SGHTA and FQGNSA. V is cut back by 4 bases and J by 4 bases, with 12 bases in the junction unmatched. Inclusive of the bounding cysteine and phenylalanine, the CDR3 is 16 residues long. Of the read, only the CDR3 DNA is kept; its 48 bases are in frame from base 1. This clonotype has a handful of counts. What antigen it recognizes has not been identified. Per-nucleotide qualities are absent, and no much larger clonotype sits a single base away. A case-control design nested within a healthcare worker cohort in London, UK, was used, with weekly nasopharyngeal swab PCR tests and blood sampling performed. Healthcare workers were recruited between 23 and 31 March 2020, during the week of the UK lockdown, and were followed weekly for up to roughly 15 weeks.

The V and J genes are TRBV7-2 and TRBJ1-2, with 7 bases in between that match TRBD1. The TCR sequence derives from an adult who was a healthcare worker with PCR-confirmed SARS-CoV-2 infection or an uninfected control (not recorded which). Sequenced sample: whole blood. Read as DNA, the sequence is TGTGCCAGCAGCTACACGCCGGGAAGACAGGGCTATGGCTACACCTTC. This sequence encodes CASSYTPGRQGYGYTF.